This TCR beta chain was sequenced in a study of cytomegalovirus exposure and HLA in healthy donors. General study points: The authors later linked a missense DCLRE1C variant to TCR beta V- and J-gene trimming. Only CMV serostatus was available as immune exposure information.

Note on this clone: Antigen: not known.

Germline-derived CDR1 and CDR2 are LNHNV and YYDKDF (reference sequence). This CDR3 is 15 amino acids long. V shed 0 bases and J 4 bases; nucleotides not matched to a gene: 3. PCR involved 60 Vbeta and 13 Jbeta primers. Here immunoSEQ multiplex PCR was the method, and the copy in TCRdb shows in-frame clones only, minus some. This sample yields more than 80,000 clones, of which around nine tenths are seen a single time; roughly 9.2% belongs to the top ten. This TCR was sampled from a man aged 25-45 years in good health and CMV-seropositive. What was sequenced was PBMCs. The chain is built from TRBV15 and TRBJ1-1; 9 nucleotides align to TRBD1. The CDR3 here is CATSRDPTGGTEAFF. Here the CDR3 DNA reads TGTGCCACCAGCAGAGACCCGACAGGGGGCACTGAAGCTTTCTTT.